The 16 T cell receptor beta chains presented below share a single source sample, sequenced in a study of OX40 agonist ivuxolimab in advanced cancers. The protocol was immunoSEQ multiplex PCR, while the TCRdb copy is restricted to in-frame clones and leaves out a portion. The sample yields roughly 80,000 clones, roughly 85% seen once. The source material was CD4+ or CD8+ T cells sorted from blood, sampled in a trial of the OX40 agonist ivuxolimab. The receptors here all came from an adult with an advanced solid tumor such as melanoma, head and neck, liver or kidney cancer.

This chain joins TRBV7-9 and TRBJ2-3; D unclear. There are 13 residues in the CDR3. Germline CDR1 SEHNR, CDR2 FQNEAQ (reference sequence). V lost 8 bases and J 0 bases, leaving 9 bases between the germline ends. In DNA form, the CDR3 reads TGTGCCAGCGGCGGAACTAGCACAGATACGCAGTATTTT. Translation: CASGGTSTDTQYF.

J is TRBJ1-2 and V is TRBV18, with a weak D call TRBD1 (5 bases). V shed 5 bases and J shed 7 bases, with 14 bases lying between them. This CDR3 has 13 residues. Germline V gives CDR1 KGHSH, CDR2 LQKENI. This CDR3 reads CASSGDPSAGYTF. In DNA form, the CDR3 reads TGTGCCAGCTCAGGGGACCCATCGGCTGGCTACACCTTC. The full variable domain, in which reference TRBV18 and TRBJ1-2 provide the parts outside the CDR3, is NAGVMQNPRHLVRRRGQEARLRCSPMKGHSHVYWYRQLPEEGLKFMVYLQKENIIDESGMPKERFSAEFPKEGPSILRIQQVVRGDSAAYFCASSGDPSAGYTFGSGTRLTVV.

This chain connects TRBV5-6 to TRBJ1-5; weak D call: TRBD1 (6 bases). The CDR3 extends over 17 amino acids. Germline V CDR1 and CDR2: SGHDT, YYEEEE. Trimming took 4 bases from V and 4 from J, leaving 21 bases between them. CDR3 protein: CASSVFAGGRTNQPQHF. DNA of the CDR3: TGTGCCAGCAGCGTATTTGCCGGGGGCCGGACTAATCAGCCCCAGCATTTT.

The rearrangement uses TRBV2 and TRBJ1-1; 7 bases line up with TRBD1. The ends lost 4 bases at V and 8 bases at J; junction bases unmatched: 4. Germline loops: CDR1 SNHLY, CDR2 FYNNEI. CDR3 length equals 12 residues. The CDR3 DNA follows: TGTGCCAGCAGTGTTTCGGGACAGGAAGCTTTCTTT. The encoded protein is CASSVSGQEAFF. Variable domain in full (rest from reference TRBV2 and TRBJ1-1): EPEVTQTPSHQVTQMGQEVILRCVPISNHLYFYWYRQILGQKVEFLVSFYNNEISEKSEIFDDQFSVERPDGSNFTLKIRSTKLEDSAMYFCASSVSGQEAFFGQGTRLTVV.

V and J are TRBV4-2 and TRBJ2-3; D is perhaps TRBD2 (6 bases). The germline V gene encodes CDR1 LGHNA and CDR2 YNFKEQ. Trimming took 0 bases from V and 10 from J, leaving 17 bases between them. This CDR3 is 15 amino acids long. CDR3 amino acids: CASSQDQEGSGPQYF. The CDR3 DNA is TGTGCCAGCAGCCAAGATCAAGAAGGGAGCGGGCCGCAGTATTTT.

The chain carries TRBV6-6 and TRBJ2-7, with D unresolved. The germline CDR1 and CDR2 sequences are MNHNY and SVGAGI (reference sequence). Between the trimmed V and J ends, which lost 6 bases and 4 bases, there was a span of 10 bases. This CDR3 spans 12 amino acids. CDR3 sequence reads: CASSLPTYEQYF. CDR3 DNA sequence: TGTGCCAGCAGCCTACCGACGTACGAGCAGTACTTC.

This clone has a handful of counts. The sample holds other DNA sequences that translate to the same CDR3. The chain uses TRBV2 and TRBJ1-6; D gene uncertain. Between the trimmed V and J ends, which lost 4 bases and 6 bases, there was a span of 4 bases. This CDR3 has 12 amino acids. Germline values: CDR1 SNHLY, CDR2 FYNNEI. CDR3 nucleotides: TGTGCCAGCAGTGGGCTTAATTCACCCCTCCACTTT. This sequence encodes CASSGLNSPLHF.

This clone was picked up one time. Relative to the germline gene, one junction end is altered; a read error may explain this. The rearrangement uses TRBV5-4 and TRBJ1-4, with D perhaps matching TRBD1 (5 bases). The CDR3 contains 13 residues. Germline-derived CDR1 and CDR2 are SGHNT and YYREEE (reference sequence). CDR3: CASSWDRNEKLFF. The CDR3 DNA sequence: TGTGCCAGCAGCTGGGACCGTAATGAAAAGCTGTTTTTT.

The table lists this clone with a few counts. The CDR3 region has the DNA TGTGCCAGCAGTCAGACGTTGAATTCACCCCTCCACTTT. Protein sequence: CASSQTLNSPLHF. The V call is TRBV6-4, the J call TRBJ1-6; no definite D call. The ends were cut back, 5 bases at V and 7 bases at J, with 9 bases in the middle. From germline, CDR1 is MRHNA and CDR2 SNTAGT. The CDR3 extends over 13 amino acids.

The chain links TRBV7-2 to TRBJ2-5, with 10 positions matching TRBD1. CDR1 is SGHTA, CDR2 FQGNSA, per germline. V shed 0 bases and J 4 bases; nucleotides not matched to a gene: 2. This CDR3 has 15 residues. The CDR3 nucleotides are TGTGCCAGCAGCTTAGCCTGGGACAGGGGAGAGACCCAGTACTTC. This translates into CASSLAWDRGETQYF.

CDR3 nucleotide sequence: TGTGCCAGCAGCGGCCGGGACAGTAATCAGCCCCAGCATTTT. This translates into CASSGRDSNQPQHF. The chain couples TRBV9 to TRBJ1-5, with TRBD1 identical over 7 bases. With 3 bases clipped from V and 4 bases from J, the junction kept 4 bases outside the gene matches. The CDR3 runs 14 residues. The V gene's germline CDR1 is SGDLS and CDR2 YYNGEE.

The CDR3 loop is CASSNQGDTEAFF. CDR3 DNA sequence: TGCGCCAGCAGCAATCAGGGTGACACTGAAGCTTTCTTT. The chain uses TRBV5-1 and TRBJ1-1, with TRBD1 as a possible D gene (5 bases). The germline V and J ends were trimmed by 4 bases and 3 bases, with 10 bases remaining between them. This CDR3 contains 13 residues. Germline V gene lookup returns CDR1 SGHRS and CDR2 YFSETQ.

The genes are TRBV2 and TRBJ2-2; unclear D gene. The CDR3 covers 15 residues. Per germline, CDR1 SNHLY and CDR2 FYNNEI. V was cut by 0 bases and J by 1 base, with 6 bases left in between. The CDR3 loop is CASSEAGGNTGELFF. CDR3 nucleotides: TGTGCCAGCAGTGAAGCTGGCGGGAACACCGGGGAGCTGTTTTTT.

The rearrangement uses TRBV10-3 and TRBJ2-1; unclear D gene. The V and J ends lost 8 bases and 8 bases respectively, with 10 bases between them. The CDR3 extends over 11 amino acids. CDR1 and CDR2 (germline): ENHRY, SYGVKD. The CDR3 DNA reads TGTGCCATCTCCCGGGCGGATGAGCAGTTCTTC. Its translation is CAISRADEQFF.

J is TRBJ2-4 and V is TRBV7-3; 7 nucleotides line up with TRBD1. This CDR3 has 13 residues. The ends lost 3 bases at V and 5 bases at J; junction bases unmatched: 1. Germline V lookup: CDR1 SGHTA, CDR2 FQGTGA. Written as DNA, the CDR3 is TGTGCCAGCAGCTTGGGACAGCAAAACATTCAGTACTTC. This translates into CASSLGQQNIQYF. The whole variable domain, filled in from reference TRBV7-3 and TRBJ2-4, reads GAGVSQTPSNKVTEKGKYVELRCDPISGHTALYWYRQSLGQGPEFLIYFQGTGAADDSGLPNDRFFAVRPEGSVSTLKIQRTERGDSAVYLCASSLGQQNIQYFGAGTRLSVL.

The rearrangement links TRBV2 to TRBJ1-4, with a possible D match to TRBD1 (6 bases). V was shortened by 5 bases and J by 8 bases, with 12 bases between the two germline ends. CDR1 is SNHLY, CDR2 FYNNEI, per germline. This CDR3 spans 13 amino acids. The CDR3 sequence is CASSRGGDEKLFF. The CDR3 bases are TGTGCCAGCAGTAGGGGGGGAGACGAAAAACTGTTTTTT.